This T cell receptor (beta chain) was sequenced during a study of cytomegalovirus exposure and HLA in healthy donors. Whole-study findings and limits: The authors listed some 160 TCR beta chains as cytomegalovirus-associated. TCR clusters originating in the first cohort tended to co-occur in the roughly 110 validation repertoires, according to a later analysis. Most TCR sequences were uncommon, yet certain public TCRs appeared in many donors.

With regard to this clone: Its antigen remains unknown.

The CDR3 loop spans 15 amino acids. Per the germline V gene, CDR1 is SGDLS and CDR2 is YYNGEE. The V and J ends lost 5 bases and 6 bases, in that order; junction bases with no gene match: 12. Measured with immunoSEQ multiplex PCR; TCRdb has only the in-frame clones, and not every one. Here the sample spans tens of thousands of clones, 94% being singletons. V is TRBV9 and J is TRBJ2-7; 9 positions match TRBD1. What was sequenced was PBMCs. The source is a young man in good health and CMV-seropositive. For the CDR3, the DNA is TGTGCCAGCAGTCGTAGGGGGGACAGGGTATCCGAGCAGTACTTC. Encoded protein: CASSRRGDRVSEQYF.